What follows describes a single T cell receptor (beta chain). As yet, its antigen is unknown. This entry belongs to a study of identical twins. Regarding the study as a whole: Some out-of-frame alpha sequences were shared by twins, and these showed excess low generation probability.

A universal primer site was added by template switching, and unique molecular identifiers were carried by the cDNA. From the 5' RACE reads, TCRdb called clonotypes with MiXCR, one entry per CDR3 protein. The sample has fewer than 500,000 distinct CDR3 sequences, around 24% seen once. Looked up from germline, CDR1 is SGHRS and CDR2 is YFSETQ. The V end was cut by 0 bases, the J end by 1 base, with 8 bases between. The CDR3 consists of 14 residues. The same data also contributed to another study, on T cells expressing NK-cell markers. That source notes: Source material for TCR beta repertoires consisted of sorted CD3+CD56+NKG2C+, CD3+CD56+NKG2C- and CD3+CD56-NKG2C+ T cells. Expanded NKG2C+ T cell clones were not confirmed as HCMV-specific.

The source material was CD4+ T cells sorted from blood. This sequence originates from a woman between 18 and 30 years old in good health. The rearrangement joins TRBV5-1 to TRBJ2-7; D unresolved. CDR3 DNA: TGCGCCAGCAGCTTGGCCCAGCCATCCTACGAGCAGTACTTC. Translation: CASSLAQPSYEQYF.